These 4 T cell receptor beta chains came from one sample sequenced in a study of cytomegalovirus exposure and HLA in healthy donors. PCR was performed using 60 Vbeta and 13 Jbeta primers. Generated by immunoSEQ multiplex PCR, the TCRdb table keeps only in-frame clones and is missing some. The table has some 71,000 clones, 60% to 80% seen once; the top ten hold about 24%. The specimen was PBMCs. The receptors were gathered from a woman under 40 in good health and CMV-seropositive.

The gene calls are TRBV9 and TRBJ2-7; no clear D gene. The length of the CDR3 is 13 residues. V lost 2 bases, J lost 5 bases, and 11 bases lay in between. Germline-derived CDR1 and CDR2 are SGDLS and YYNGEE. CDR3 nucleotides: TGTGCCAGCAGCGTTACGGTCCGAGACGAGCAGTACTTC. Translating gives CASSVTVRDEQYF.

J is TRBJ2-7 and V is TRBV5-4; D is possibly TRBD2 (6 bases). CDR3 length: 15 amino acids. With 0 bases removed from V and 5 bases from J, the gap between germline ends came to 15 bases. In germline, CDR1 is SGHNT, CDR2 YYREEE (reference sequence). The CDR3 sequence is CASSLDYGGTNEQYF. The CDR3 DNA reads TGTGCCAGCAGCTTGGATTACGGGGGAACCAACGAGCAGTACTTC.

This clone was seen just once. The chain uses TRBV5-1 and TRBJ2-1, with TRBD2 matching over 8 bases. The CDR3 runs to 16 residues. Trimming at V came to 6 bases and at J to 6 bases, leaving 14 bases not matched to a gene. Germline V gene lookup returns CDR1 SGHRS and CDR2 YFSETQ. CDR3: CASNPTGGRRGNEQFF. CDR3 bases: TGCGCCAGCAACCCTACCGGCGGGAGGAGGGGCAATGAGCAGTTCTTC.

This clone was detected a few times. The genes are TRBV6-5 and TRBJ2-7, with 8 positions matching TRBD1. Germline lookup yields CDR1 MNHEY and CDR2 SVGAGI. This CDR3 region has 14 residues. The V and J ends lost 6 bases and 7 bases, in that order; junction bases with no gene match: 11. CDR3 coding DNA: TGTGCCAGCAGGGACAGGGCCCCTCGGGGTGAGCAGTACTTC. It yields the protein CASRDRAPRGEQYF.